The rows below give T cell receptor beta chains drawn from one sample of a study of shared clonotypes between healthy human individuals. Libraries were prepared by immunoSEQ multiplex PCR; TCRdb keeps only in-frame clonotypes and omits some of them. The sample includes about 92,000 clones, approximately 75% of them seen just once. The sequenced sample consisted of memory CD8+ T cells sorted from blood. The receptors come from a man younger than 40 in good health. Both conserved end residues are part of each CDR3. A D gene is named only where the DNA matches it firmly. Rows give clone size only sometimes, using once, few, many, or a class for an expanded clone.

>TRBV5-8|-|-|TRBJ1-5
TGTGCCAGCAGCCGAGGGGGTCTGGGGGGTCAGCCCCAGCATTTT
CASSRGGLGGQPQHF
>TRBV28|TRBD2|many|TRBJ2-3
TGTGCCAGCCACCCCGAGGAAGCGGGAGGGATTAATACGCAGTATTTT
CASHPEEAGGINTQYF
>TRBV6-5|-|-|TRBJ2-3
TGTGCCAGCGCCCACCGGACCACAGATACGCAGTATTTT
CASAHRTTDTQYF
>TRBV10-3|-|-|TRBJ1-5
TGTGCCATCAGGACGTTGAGGGGGTATAATCAGCCCCAGCATTTT
CAIRTLRGYNQPQHF
>TRBV27|-|-|TRBJ2-2
TGTGCCAGCAGCCCCCGGGGTTTGACCGGGGAGCTGTTTTTT
CASSPRGLTGELFF
>TRBV28|TRBD2|-|TRBJ2-7
TGTGCCAGCAGTTTCAATATAGCGGGAGGGCCGTTCGAGCAGTACTTC
CASSFNIAGGPFEQYF
>TRBV4-3|-|few|TRBJ1-2
TGCGCCAGCAGCCAAGATGCGGGACGCTATGGCTACACCTTC
CASSQDAGRYGYTF
>TRBV7-2|TRBD2|many|TRBJ2-1
TGTGCCAGCAGCCCGACCGGACTAGCGGGATGGAATGAGCAGTTCTTC
CASSPTGLAGWNEQFF
>TRBV6-5|-|few|TRBJ1-2
TGTGCCAGCACTGAGAATTATGGCTACACCTTC
CASTENYGYTF
>TRBV19|-|-|TRBJ1-4
TGTGCCAGTAGTAGATACTCCGTGGATAATGAAAAACTGTTTTTT
CASSRYSVDNEKLFF
>TRBV6-4|-|few|TRBJ2-2
TGTGCCAGCAGTGAAGGCGGCGAGAACACCGGGGAGCTGTTTTTT
CASSEGGENTGELFF
>TRBV28|-|-|TRBJ1-1
TGTGCCAGCACTAGTATTTTCGAAGCTTTCTTT
CASTSIFEAFF
>TRBV27|-|-|TRBJ2-1
TGTGCCAGCAGTTTGAGGGGAACCGGGACAACCCACAATGAGCAGTTCTTC
CASSLRGTGTTHNEQFF
>TRBV5-6|-|-|TRBJ2-7
TGTGCCAGCAGCCCCACAGGGCCCTACGAGCAGTACTTC
CASSPTGPYEQYF
>TRBV19|-|-|TRBJ1-2
TGTGCTACCCCCGGTCAGGGCGCGGATGGCTACACCTTC
CATPGQGADGYTF
>TRBV6-5|TRBD2|-|TRBJ2-7
TGTGCCAGCATGACTAGCGGAGCCTACGAGCAGTACTTC
CASMTSGAYEQYF
>TRBV6-4|TRBD2|once|TRBJ2-1
TGTGCCAGCAGTGCGTCTAGCGGGGAATACAATGAGCAGTTCTTC
CASSASSGEYNEQFF
>TRBV18|-|-|TRBJ2-7
TGTGCCAGCTCAATTGGCAGTCAAACCCTGAACGAGCAGTACTTC
CASSIGSQTLNEQYF
>TRBV28|-|-|TRBJ2-6
TGTGCCAGCAGTTCGTTCAGGGGTGGCGGGGCCAACGTCCTGACTTTC
CASSSFRGGGANVLTF
>TRBV10-1|-|many|TRBJ2-3
TGCGCCAGCAGTGAAAGGGTGGAAGATACGCAGTATTTT
CASSERVEDTQYF
>TRBV7-9|TRBD1|-|TRBJ2-5
TGTGCCAGCAGCCTAGGGGGACAGGGCTTGGAGACCCAGTACTTC
CASSLGGQGLETQYF
>TRBV19|-|-|TRBJ2-1
TGTGCCAGTATTTCGGGGCGACGTCCTAGTGAGCAGTTCTTC
CASISGRRPSEQFF
>TRBV15|-|once|TRBJ2-1
TGTGCCACCAGCACCTCATCTGGTGGCTCCTACAATGAGCAGTTCTTC
CATSTSSGGSYNEQFF
>TRBV9|TRBD2|-|TRBJ2-1
TGTGCCAGCAGCGTAGAGGTAGCGGGGTCCTACAATGAGCAGTTCTTC
CASSVEVAGSYNEQFF
>TRBV7-9|-|-|TRBJ1-5
TGTGCCAGCAGCCCCCGCGGCGGGGGCAATCAGCCCCAGCATTTT
CASSPRGGGNQPQHF
>TRBV7-8|-|-|TRBJ2-1
TGTGCCAGCAGCTTAGTAGCAACCTACAATGAGCAGTTCTTC
CASSLVATYNEQFF
>TRBV6-5|TRBD2|-|TRBJ2-7
TGTGCCAGCAGTGGTCTAGCGGGAGACTCCTACGAGCAGTACTTC
CASSGLAGDSYEQYF
>TRBV7-2|-|-|TRBJ2-3
TGTGCCAGCAGCTTCTGGGACACAGATACGCAGTATTTT
CASSFWDTDTQYF
>TRBV7-2|-|-|TRBJ1-5
TGTGCCAGCAGCCCCGGGGGCGGTATCCGCAATCAGCCCCAGCATTTT
CASSPGGGIRNQPQHF
>TRBV6-4|TRBD1|-|TRBJ2-7
TGTGCCAGCAGTTACTCGACTGCAGGGGGCTACGAGCAGTACTTC
CASSYSTAGGYEQYF
>TRBV2|TRBD2|-|TRBJ2-1
TGTGCCAGCAGTGTACCCAGCGGGAGGGGAAATGAGCAGTTCTTC
CASSVPSGRGNEQFF
>TRBV6-5|TRBD2|few|TRBJ2-1
TGTGCCAGCCGCAGCGGGAGCTCCTACAATGAGCAGTTCTTC
CASRSGSSYNEQFF
>TRBV7-8|-|-|TRBJ1-3
TGTGCCAGCAGCTTAGGGGGGAGTACTGGAAACACCATATATTTT
CASSLGGSTGNTIYF
>TRBV7-8|-|-|TRBJ2-6
TGTGCCAGCAGCCTGAGGACAGACATCTCTGGGGCCAACGTCCTGACTTTC
CASSLRTDISGANVLTF
>TRBV7-4|TRBD1|few|TRBJ2-5
TGTGCCAGCAGTTCGGGACAGTTTGAGACCCAGTACTTC
CASSSGQFETQYF
>TRBV6-5|TRBD2|-|TRBJ2-7
TGTGCCAGCAGCCCCGGACTAGCGTCAAGCGAGCAGTACTTC
CASSPGLASSEQYF
>TRBV6-4|TRBD2|many|TRBJ2-2
TGTGCCAGCAGTGACGCAGGACTAGGCCAGACCGGGGAGCTGTTTTTT
CASSDAGLGQTGELFF
>TRBV27|-|-|TRBJ2-6
TGTGCCAGCAGCGTACTTGGAGTGGTGGGGGCCAACGTCCTGACTTTC
CASSVLGVVGANVLTF
>TRBV29-1|TRBD2|-|TRBJ2-1
TGCAGCGTTGAACCTAGCGGGAGCCTCAATGAGCAGTTCTTC
CSVEPSGSLNEQFF
>TRBV7-9|TRBD1|-|TRBJ1-2
TGTGCCAGCAGCCAGAATGGCTGGGACAGGGGAGTAGGGGGCTACACCTTC
CASSQNGWDRGVGGYTF
>TRBV19|-|-|TRBJ2-6
TGTGCCAGTTCGGCTGGGGCCAACGTCCTGACTTTC
CASSAGANVLTF
>TRBV15|-|-|TRBJ2-1
TGTGCCACCAGCAGTGGCCCGGAAGGTGAGCAGTTCTTC
CATSSGPEGEQFF
>TRBV28|-|-|TRBJ2-5
TGTGCCAGCAGTTCCCTTAGCAGGGTAGAGACCCAGTACTTC
CASSSLSRVETQYF
>TRBV29-1|-|few|TRBJ2-1
TGCAGCGTTGAAGAGCCAAAAAATGAATACAATGAGCAGTTCTTC
CSVEEPKNEYNEQFF
>TRBV2|TRBD2|-|TRBJ2-1
TGTGCCAGCAGTGCGCGGGAGGGTAATAATGAGCAGTTCTTC
CASSAREGNNEQFF
>TRBV4-1|TRBD1|-|TRBJ2-7
TGCGCCAGCAGCCAAGAGTGGGCAGGGGGCTACGAGCAGTACTTC
CASSQEWAGGYEQYF
>TRBV30|TRBD2|-|TRBJ2-1
TGTGCCTGGAGCCCCGGGACTAGCGTACACAATGAGCAGTTCTTC
CAWSPGTSVHNEQFF
>TRBV6-1|TRBD1|-|TRBJ1-1
TGTGCCACGCTACAGGGGAGGGTCACTGAAGCTTTCTTT
CATLQGRVTEAFF